This T cell receptor (beta chain) came from a study of blood T cells in healthy people across ages. About this clonotype itself: Relative to the germline gene, one junction end is altered; a read error may explain this.

The CDR3 contains 16 residues. Germline lookup yields CDR1 SGHRS and CDR2 YFSETQ. PCR was performed a second time for about 7 to 11 cycles using a sample-barcoded 5' primer and a J-beta primer mix. MiXCR, applied by TCRdb to the 5' RACE reads, yields one record per CDR3 protein. The data show around 1,000,000 distinct CDR3 sequences, around 27% seen once. PBMCs were isolated at a quantity of at least 6.5 million per sample. Samples each yielded at least 6 micrograms of total RNA. This sample also belongs to another study, concerning T cells of mothers and their children. That paper adds: Healthy Caucasian mothers, three in number, and their six children were the donors. Comparable shaping of TCR recombination output by thymic selection was observed in related and unrelated pairs.

The sample taken for sequencing was blood. The chain employs TRBV5-1 and TRBJ2-5, with 9 positions matching TRBD1. The TCR sequence derives from a girl aged 2 to 9 in good health. The DNA for the CDR3 is TGCGCCAGCAGCGTGAACCCGGGACAGGGTACAGAGGCCCAGTACTTC. It specifies CASSVNPGQGTEAQYF.